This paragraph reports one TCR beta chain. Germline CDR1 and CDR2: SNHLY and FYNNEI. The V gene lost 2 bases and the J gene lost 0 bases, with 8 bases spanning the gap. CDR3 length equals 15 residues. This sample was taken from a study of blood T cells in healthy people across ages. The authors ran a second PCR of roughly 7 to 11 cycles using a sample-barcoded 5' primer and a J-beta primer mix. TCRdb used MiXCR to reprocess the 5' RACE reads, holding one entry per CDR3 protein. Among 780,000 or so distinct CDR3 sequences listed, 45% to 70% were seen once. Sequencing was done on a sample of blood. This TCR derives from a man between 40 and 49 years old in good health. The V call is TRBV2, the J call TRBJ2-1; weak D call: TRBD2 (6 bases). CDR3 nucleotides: TGTGCCAGCAGTGAACGGGAGTTCTCCTACAATGAGCAGTTCTTC. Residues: CASSEREFSYNEQFF.